This T cell receptor (beta chain) was identified during a study of blood T cell repertoires in COVID-19. Whole-study context: Samples came from the United States, Italy and Spain, spanning acute and convalescent COVID-19. PBMCs, B-cell-depleted T cells, or T cells provided the cDNA or gDNA that made up the material.

In the authors' methods: Scientists estimated how many nucleated cells there were by amplifying reference gene primers. TCRdb keeps only in-frame clones here, not all; method: immunoSEQ multiplex PCR. The V and J calls and clone size come from that table; D and trimming were worked out from the DNA. This sample carries about 140,000 clones, 87% of them seen once, and the ten largest clones take less than 6.5%. This CDR3 is 15 amino acids long. V gave up 0 bases and J gave up 5 bases, with 12 bases separating them. The germline CDR1 and CDR2 sequences are SGHRS and YFSETQ. The clonotype comes from a human donor in a cohort sampled during active COVID-19. The V gene is TRBV5-1, the J gene TRBJ1-5; D remains ambiguous. Sequencing was performed on peripheral blood. The CDR3 protein is CASSLAAGNDQPQHF. CDR3 DNA sequence: TGCGCCAGCAGCTTGGCAGCCGGGAACGATCAGCCCCAGCATTTT.